These 9 T cell receptor beta chains were all obtained from the same sample, sequenced in a study of blood T cell repertoires in COVID-19. Data came from immunoSEQ multiplex PCR; TCRdb stores just in-frame clones and leaves some out. The sample yields approximately 120,000 clones, roughly 88% seen once. The sample was peripheral blood. The receptors shown here come from a woman older than 75 with active or convalescent COVID-19.

This chain connects TRBV5-1 to TRBJ2-7; 7 bases map to TRBD1. V lost 5 bases, J lost 2 bases, and 7 bases stayed unmatched. Germline-derived CDR1 and CDR2 are SGHRS and YFSETQ. The CDR3 consists of 14 residues. The CDR3 spells CASRIEGAAYEQYF. The DNA of the CDR3 is TGCGCCAGCAGGATTGAGGGGGCCGCCTACGAGCAGTACTTC. Based on the CDR3 plus reference TRBV5-1 and TRBJ2-7, the full variable domain is KAGVTQTPRYLIKTRGQQVTLSCSPISGHRSVSWYQQTPGQGLQFLFEYFSETQRNKGNFPGRFSGRQFSNSRSEMNVSTLELGDSALYLCASRIEGAAYEQYFGPGTRLTVT.

This sequence joins TRBV2 and TRBJ2-7, with 10 bases fitting TRBD2. This CDR3 contains 13 residues. Looked up from germline, CDR1 is SNHLY and CDR2 is FYNNEI. The trim removed 10 bases at V and 4 bases at J, leaving 7 bases unmatched. The CDR3 DNA follows: TGTGCCATGAAGGCTAGCGGGAGATACGAGCAGTACTTC. Its translation: CAMKASGRYEQYF. Looking up the rest from reference TRBV2 and TRBJ2-7 gives the full variable domain: EPEVTQTPSHQVTQMGQEVILRCVPISNHLYFYWYRQILGQKVEFLVSFYNNEISEKSEIFDDQFSVERPDGSNFTLKIRSTKLEDSAMYFCAMKASGRYEQYFGPGTRLTVT.

This chain joins TRBV12-2 and TRBJ1-2. TRBV12-2 counts as a pseudogene. The CDR3 contains 16 residues. The CDR3 region is CASRSSLNGLLYGYTF. The CDR3 DNA reads TGTGCAAGTCGCAGTAGCTTAAACGGACTTCTCTATGGCTACACCTTC.

The V gene is TRBV18, the J gene TRBJ1-5, with 7 nucleotides matching TRBD1. The V and J ends lost 2 bases and 2 bases, in that order; junction bases with no gene match: 15. Germline loops: CDR1 KGHSH, CDR2 LQKENI. CDR3 length equals 19 residues. The CDR3 loop is CASSPGRQGGAGGNQPQHF. The CDR3 nucleotides read TGTGCCAGCTCACCAGGGCGACAGGGTGGCGCCGGGGGCAATCAGCCCCAGCATTTT. Full variable domain (outside the CDR3, taken from reference TRBV18 and TRBJ1-5): NAGVMQNPRHLVRRRGQEARLRCSPMKGHSHVYWYRQLPEEGLKFMVYLQKENIIDESGMPKERFSAEFPKEGPSILRIQQVVRGDSAAYFCASSPGRQGGAGGNQPQHFGDGTRLSIL.

V and J are TRBV9 and TRBJ1-6; D is perhaps TRBD1 (6 bases). Germline V gene sequence: CDR1 SGDLS, CDR2 YYNGEE. The CDR3 is 15 amino acids. V lost 0 bases, J lost 7 bases, and 11 bases lay in between. CDR3 region: CASSVDGRGNSPLHF. In DNA, the CDR3 is TGTGCCAGCAGCGTAGATGGCAGGGGAAATTCACCCCTCCACTTT.

Details on this clone: A read error may produce the germline difference seen at one junction end. The rearrangement links TRBV4-1 to TRBJ2-2; 8 bases map to TRBD2. The CDR3 sequence is 15 residues long. Looked up from germline, CDR1 is MGHRA and CDR2 is YSYEKL. CDR3 coding DNA: TGCGCCAGCAGCGAAGAGCGGGAGCTATCCGGGGAGCTGTTTTTT. It encodes CASSEERELSGELFF.

The gene calls are TRBV5-1 and TRBJ1-2; weak D call: TRBD1 (6 bases). The V end was cut by 4 bases, the J end by 5 bases, with 15 bases between. The germline V gene has CDR1 SGHRS and CDR2 YFSETQ. The CDR3 is made up of 14 amino acids. CDR3 DNA: TGCGCCAGCAGCCCTAGCGGGACACCTTATGGCTACACCTTC. As protein: CASSPSGTPYGYTF.

The CDR3 region has the DNA TGTGCCAGCAGTTTATCATCTAACTATGGCTACACCTTC. Residues: CASSLSSNYGYTF. The V gene is TRBV28, the J gene TRBJ1-2; no clear D. V dropped 1 base and J dropped 0 bases, with 3 bases sitting between them. This CDR3 region has 13 residues. Germline values: CDR1 MDHEN, CDR2 SYDVKM.

This sequence joins TRBV6-5 and TRBJ2-5; TRBD1 is a possible D gene (6 bases). Trimming pared 2 bases from V and 0 bases from J, leaving 10 bases between. Germline CDR1 and CDR2: MNHEY and SVGAGI. This CDR3 spans 15 amino acids. The CDR3: CASSYRQGYQETQYF. The CDR3 DNA sequence: TGTGCCAGCAGTTACCGGCAGGGGTACCAAGAGACCCAGTACTTC.